A selection of T cell receptor beta chains follows, all from one sample in a study of cytomegalovirus exposure and HLA in healthy donors. Data came from immunoSEQ multiplex PCR; TCRdb stores just in-frame clones and leaves some out. The sample yields 190,000 or so clones, 80% to 85% seen once. Source material: PBMCs. All receptors come from a woman aged 18-29 years in good health and CMV-seropositive. CDR3s include the opening cysteine and the closing phenylalanine or tryptophan. D genes are given only for firm matches. Clone size is not always given. Where it is, it says once, few, many or a class for expanded clones.

V	D	J	size	CDR3	DNA
TRBV18	TRBD1	TRBJ1-1	-	CASSPAGGNTEAFF	TGTGCCAGCTCCCCCGCAGGGGGCAACACTGAAGCTTTCTTT
TRBV12-5	TRBD2	TRBJ2-2	once	CASGLPPGLAEGGELFF	TGTGCTAGTGGTTTGCCCCCGGGACTAGCGGAGGGCGGGGAGCTGTTTTTT
TRBV14	-	TRBJ2-7	-	CASSPEGAEQYF	TGTGCCAGCAGCCCGGAGGGGGCGGAGCAGTACTTC
TRBV5-1	TRBD2	TRBJ2-7	-	CASSGPLAGGYYEQYF	TGCGCCAGCAGCGGACCACTAGCGGGGGGCTACTACGAGCAGTACTTC
TRBV5-5	-	TRBJ2-3	-	CASSFTGNLQYF	TGTGCCAGCAGCTTTACGGGGAACCTGCAGTATTTT
TRBV11-3	-	TRBJ1-3	-	CASSFAGRGSGNTIYF	TGTGCCAGCAGCTTCGCAGGCAGGGGCTCTGGAAACACCATATATTTT
TRBV27	-	TRBJ1-6	-	CASRRRVGGEYNSPLHF	TGTGCCAGCAGACGGAGGGTTGGGGGGGAATATAATTCACCCCTCCACTTT
TRBV7-2	-	TRBJ1-1	-	CASSSRRTEAFF	TGTGCCAGCAGTTCCAGGAGGACTGAAGCTTTCTTT
TRBV9	-	TRBJ2-3	few	CASSVATSTDTQYF	TGTGCCAGCAGCGTAGCTACTAGCACAGATACGCAGTATTTT
TRBV2	-	TRBJ1-1	-	CASSEERTVARSTEAFF	TGTGCCAGCAGTGAAGAACGGACAGTGGCAAGGAGTACTGAAGCTTTCTTT
TRBV7-6	TRBD2	TRBJ2-5	-	CASSQRPSGYQSETQYF	TGTGCCAGCAGCCAACGGCCTAGCGGTTATCAGTCGGAGACCCAGTACTTC
TRBV5-4	TRBD2	TRBJ2-7	-	CASSSSGGVYEQYF	TGTGCCAGCAGCTCTAGCGGGGGGGTCTACGAGCAGTACTTC
TRBV7-9	-	TRBJ1-1	-	CASSLSGATEAFF	TGTGCCAGCAGCTTATCAGGGGCCACTGAAGCTTTCTTT
TRBV27	-	TRBJ1-5	-	CASSLAERNQPQHF	TGTGCCAGCAGTTTGGCCGAACGAAATCAGCCCCAGCATTTT
TRBV2	TRBD1	TRBJ2-7	-	CASSDPSGGEQYF	TGTGCCAGCAGTGACCCGTCAGGGGGCGAGCAGTACTTC
TRBV5-1	-	TRBJ2-7	-	CASSPSGFYEQYF	TGCGCCAGCAGCCCGAGCGGTTTCTACGAGCAGTACTTC
TRBV9	TRBD1	TRBJ2-7	-	CASSVSTGGFYEQYF	TGTGCCAGCAGCGTTTCAACAGGGGGCTTCTACGAGCAGTACTTC
TRBV7-6	-	TRBJ2-5	-	CASSLARYQETQYF	TGTGCCAGCAGCTTAGCCCGGTACCAAGAGACCCAGTACTTC
TRBV5-1	-	TRBJ2-7	-	CASSLGTAIVYEQYF	TGCGCCAGCAGCTTGGGGACTGCAATAGTCTACGAGCAGTACTTC
TRBV11-2	-	TRBJ2-7	-	CASIKTQGGLGEQYF	TGTGCCAGCATAAAAACCCAGGGGGGTTTGGGTGAGCAGTACTTC
TRBV9	-	TRBJ1-1	-	CASSPRLNTEAFF	TGTGCCAGCAGCCCCAGGTTGAACACTGAAGCTTTCTTT
TRBV6-5	-	TRBJ1-4	-	CASAAPGRAVKLFF	TGTGCCAGCGCCGCCCCGGGCAGGGCAGTAAAACTGTTTTTT
TRBV13	-	TRBJ2-7	-	CASSSTQGYEQYF	TGTGCCAGCAGCTCTACACAGGGCTACGAGCAGTACTTC
TRBV15	TRBD2	TRBJ2-1	-	CATSIGTSVGEQFF	TGTGCCACCAGCATTGGGACTAGCGTCGGGGAGCAGTTCTTC
TRBV6-1	TRBD2	TRBJ2-3	few	CASSIRGVTDTQYF	TGTGCCAGCAGTATCCGGGGGGTAACAGATACGCAGTATTTT
TRBV15	TRBD1	TRBJ2-3	-	CATSRVIRTGTADTQYF	TGTGCCACCAGCAGAGTAATAAGGACAGGGACAGCAGATACGCAGTATTTT
TRBV5-3	TRBD1	TRBJ1-1	-	CASPWTGENTEAFF	TGTGCCAGCCCTTGGACAGGGGAGAACACTGAAGCTTTCTTT
TRBV7-6	-	TRBJ2-3	-	CASSLGGGGGPDTQYF	TGTGCCAGCAGCTTAGGGGGAGGAGGGGGCCCAGATACGCAGTATTTT
TRBV19	-	TRBJ1-2	-	CASTGGVYGYTF	TGTGCCAGCACCGGGGGGGTGTATGGCTACACCTTC
TRBV15	-	TRBJ1-4	-	CATSRSLAGEKLFF	TGTGCCACCAGCAGGTCCCTAGCGGGTGAAAAACTGTTTTTT
TRBV5-6	TRBD1	TRBJ2-1	-	CASSLARTGGLNEQFF	TGTGCCAGCAGCTTGGCCAGGACAGGGGGCCTGAATGAGCAGTTCTTC
TRBV6-1	-	TRBJ2-4	-	CASSESGRTKNIQYF	TGTGCCAGCAGTGAAAGCGGACGGACCAAAAACATTCAGTACTTC
TRBV7-2	-	TRBJ2-1	-	CASSSVGSQQFF	TGTGCCAGCAGCTCGGTCGGGAGTCAGCAGTTCTTC
TRBV9	TRBD1	TRBJ1-1	-	CASSARTGKNTEAFF	TGTGCCAGCAGCGCTCGGACAGGGAAGAACACTGAAGCTTTCTTT
TRBV4-1	-	TRBJ2-1	-	CASSPWAGSNEQFF	TGCGCCAGCAGCCCGTGGGCGGGGTCCAATGAGCAGTTCTTC
TRBV6-5	-	TRBJ2-3	-	CASSYRGLGPDTQYF	TGTGCCAGCAGTTACAGGGGGTTGGGGCCAGATACGCAGTATTTT
TRBV6-5	-	TRBJ2-2	-	CASSYQNTGELFF	TGTGCCAGCAGTTACCAGAACACCGGGGAGCTGTTTTTT
TRBV21-1	-	TRBJ2-3	-	CASREYQGADTQYF	TGTGCCAGCAGGGAATATCAGGGGGCCGATACGCAGTATTTT
TRBV27	TRBD2	TRBJ2-2	-	CASRRGDYTGELFF	TGTGCCAGCCGGCGGGGGGACTACACCGGGGAGCTGTTTTTT
TRBV7-6	-	TRBJ2-1	-	CASSLGAGALGNEQFF	TGTGCCAGCAGCTTAGGAGCAGGGGCGCTCGGCAATGAGCAGTTCTTC
TRBV19	-	TRBJ2-7	few	CASSRGASYEQYF	TGTGCCAGTAGTCGGGGGGCCTCCTACGAGCAGTACTTC